The sequence of this TCR beta chain was determined in a study of T cells in Graves' hyperthyroidism and ophthalmopathy. Study results and caveats: Ophthalmopathy onset followed model prediction by a median about six months.

From RNA transcripts, TCR beta CDR3 regions were amplified. A first-round RT-PCR of the TCR CDR3 used the HTBI primer set. MiXCR was run by TCRdb on the multiplex PCR reads, yielding one entry per CDR3 protein. The sample yields approximately 590,000 distinct CDR3 sequences, around 14% seen once. On this clonotype itself: Antigen specificity is unknown.

For Graves' hyperthyroidism to be stable, ophthalmopathy could not progress within 18 months. Recently diagnosed hyperthyroidism of less than 2 months' duration affected patients aged 18 to 65. The clonotype was recovered from a woman younger than 45 with Graves' hyperthyroidism. The sample consisted of blood.

The CDR3 DNA follows: TGTGCCACCAGTGAGTCGGGACAGCCCTCTGGGGCCAACGTCCTGACTTTC. Protein sequence: CATSESGQPSGANVLTF. This chain uses TRBV24-1 with TRBJ2-6; TRBD1 matches 7 bases. J gave up 0 bases and V 4 bases, and 5 bases lay outside the gene matches. Germline CDR1 KGHDR, CDR2 SFDVKD. The CDR3 is made up of 17 amino acids.